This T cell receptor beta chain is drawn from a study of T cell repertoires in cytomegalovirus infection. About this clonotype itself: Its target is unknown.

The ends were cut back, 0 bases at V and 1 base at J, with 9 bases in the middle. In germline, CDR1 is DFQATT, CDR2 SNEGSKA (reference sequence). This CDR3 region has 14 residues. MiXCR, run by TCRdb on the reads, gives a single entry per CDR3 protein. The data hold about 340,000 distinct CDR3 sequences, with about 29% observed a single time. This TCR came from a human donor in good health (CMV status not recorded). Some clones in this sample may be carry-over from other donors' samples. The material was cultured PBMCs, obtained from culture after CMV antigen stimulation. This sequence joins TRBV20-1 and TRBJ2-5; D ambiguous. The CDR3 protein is CSARDRAGQETQYF. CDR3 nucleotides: TGCAGTGCTAGAGATCGGGCAGGCCAAGAGACCCAGTACTTC.